Presented here are 17 T cell receptor beta chains from one specimen sequenced in a study of blood T cells in healthy people across ages (dated by TCRdb to between 2014 and 2017). The library came from 5' RACE. Instrument used: Illumina HiSeq 2500. A second PCR of 7 to 11 cycles was performed with a sample-barcoded 5' primer and a J-beta primer mix. TCRdb trimmed public reads at Q25 via fastp, called clones via MiXCR and kept in-frame beta chains. Each record represents a unique CDR3 protein, reported with the most common genes and DNA among its rows. Present in this sample are over 950,000 distinct CDR3 sequences, roughly 50% of which were seen just once. The biggest ten clones account for about 22% of the sample. The specimen sequenced was blood. These receptors were taken from a woman in her sixties in good health.

This clonotype has at least ten counts. The chain is built from TRBV29-1 and TRBJ2-7; D might be TRBD2 (6 bases). The V end lost 6 bases, the J end lost 5 bases, and 8 bases lay between the germline ends. The CDR3 spans 10 residues. Germline CDR1 reads SQVTM; CDR2 reads ANQGSEA. Written as DNA, the CDR3 is TGCAGCGTGGGCGGGGACGAGCAGTACTTC. As protein: CSVGGDEQYF.

The rearrangement links TRBV27 to TRBJ2-7; D is perhaps TRBD1 (5 bases). CDR1 is MNHEY, CDR2 SMNVEV, per germline (reference sequence). Trimming shortened V by 3 bases and J by 0 bases, and 21 bases separated the two germline ends. CDR3 length equals 18 residues. CDR3 region: CASSFLGLQGPNSYEQYF. The DNA of the CDR3 is TGTGCCAGCAGTTTTTTAGGCCTGCAGGGTCCCAACTCCTACGAGCAGTACTTC.

This sequence joins TRBV4-2 and TRBJ2-3, with 12 bases matching TRBD2. The CDR3 loop spans 19 amino acids. Germline-derived CDR1 and CDR2 are LGHNA and YNFKEQ. V shed 9 bases, J shed 4 bases, and the junction held 20 bases outside the gene matches. The CDR3 nucleotides are TGTGCCAGTCGAAAAGATCTAGCGGGAGGGTGGTTAAGGGCAGATACGCAGTATTTT. Encoded protein: CASRKDLAGGWLRADTQYF.

This sequence joins TRBV7-2 and TRBJ2-6; 13 bases fit TRBD2. V shed 5 bases, J shed 2 bases, and the junction held 6 bases outside the gene matches. The CDR3 consists of 18 residues. CDR1 is SGHTA, CDR2 FQGNSA, per germline. The CDR3 DNA is TGTGCCAGCAGCCGGGATGGACTAGCGGGGGCTGGGGCCAACGTCCTGACTTTC. Its protein is CASSRDGLAGAGANVLTF.

The V gene is TRBV20-1, the J gene TRBJ2-1; D might be TRBD2 (6 bases). The CDR3 length is 14 residues. Germline V lookup: CDR1 DFQATT, CDR2 SNEGSKA (reference sequence). V was pared by 7 bases and J by 1 base, with 14 bases between. The CDR3 region is CSGRGLSSYNEQFF. Written as DNA, the CDR3 is TGCAGTGGTAGGGGACTGTCTTCCTACAATGAGCAGTTCTTC.

This clonotype was recorded a few times. The chain uses TRBV15 and TRBJ2-3, with TRBD1 as a possible D gene (5 bases). Germline V gene lookup returns CDR1 LNHNV and CDR2 YYDKDF (reference sequence). Trimming took 3 bases from V and 4 from J, leaving 23 bases between them. The CDR3 length is 18 residues. CDR3: CATSSRINVQGIADTQYF. Here the CDR3 DNA reads TGTGCCACCAGCAGTAGGATTAACGTCCAGGGAATCGCAGATACGCAGTATTTT. Combining the CDR3 with reference TRBV15 and TRBJ2-3 gives the whole variable domain DAMVIQNPRYQVTQFGKPVTLSCSQTLNHNVMYWYQQKSSQAPKLLFHYYDKDFNNEADTPDNFQSRRPNTSFCFLDIRSPGLGDTAMYLCATSSRINVQGIADTQYFGPGTRLTVL.

The chain is built from TRBV5-6 and TRBJ2-1, with TRBD2 matching over 8 bases. V was pared by 1 base and J by 4 bases, with 4 bases of the junction left unmatched. The CDR3 runs to 15 residues. Germline V gives CDR1 SGHDT, CDR2 YYEEEE. The CDR3 nucleotides are TGTGCCAGCAGCTTGACGGGACTAGAATACAATGAGCAGTTCTTC. Translated: CASSLTGLEYNEQFF.

The V call is TRBV6-6, the J call TRBJ2-7, with 7 bases lining up with TRBD1. The CDR3 runs 14 residues. The trim removed 10 bases at V and 0 bases at J, leaving 9 bases unmatched. Germline assignment: CDR1 MNHNY and CDR2 SVGAGI (reference sequence). The chain's CDR3 is CATGGQRSSYEQYF. CDR3 DNA: TGTGCCACAGGGGGACAGCGAAGCTCCTACGAGCAGTACTTC.

The chain carries TRBV20-1 and TRBJ2-7; the D is unclear. TRBJ2-5 explains the end of the DNA better; the J call may be wrong. The CDR3 runs 12 residues. Per germline, CDR1 DFQATT and CDR2 SNEGSKA (reference sequence). DNA of the CDR3: TGCAGTGCTACGGGCACAAGGTGGACCCAGTACTTC. This gives the protein CSATGTRWTQYF.

J is TRBJ2-1 and V is TRBV4-1; TRBD2 agrees at 8 bases. CDR1 is MGHRA, CDR2 YSYEKL, per germline. There are 13 residues in the CDR3. Trimming took 4 bases from V and 9 from J; bases not matched to a gene: 5. The CDR3 DNA sequence: TGCGCCAGCAGCCCGAGGACTAGCTTTGAGCAGTTCTTC. Translation gives CASSPRTSFEQFF.

The rearrangement links TRBV6-1 to TRBJ1-2; D is undetermined. V lost 2 bases and J lost 8, with 12 bases in between. This CDR3 has 13 residues. Germline V gene sequence: CDR1 MNHNS, CDR2 SASEGT. Written as DNA, the CDR3 is TGTGCCAGCAGTGAAATGCGACCGAGAGGCTACACCTTC. Residues: CASSEMRPRGYTF.

The table lists this clonotype with a count of one. V is TRBV12-3 or TRBV12-4 and J is TRBJ1-1; D is unclear. The CDR3 runs to 13 residues. The V end lost 7 bases, the J end lost 3 bases, and 12 bases lay between the germline ends. The CDR3: CASTHPEYTEAFF. In DNA form, the CDR3 reads TGTGCCAGCACCCACCCGGAATACACTGAAGCTTTCTTT.

This clonotype was recorded only once. This rearrangement joins TRBV7-2 to TRBJ1-4; D is possibly TRBD1 (5 bases). Trimming pared 2 bases from V and 7 bases from J, leaving 11 bases between. In germline, CDR1 is SGHTA, CDR2 FQGNSA. The CDR3 has 14 residues. This chain's CDR3 is CASSLTGTVEKLFF. The CDR3 nucleotides read TGTGCCAGCAGCTTAACCGGGACCGTTGAAAAACTGTTTTTT.

To note about this clonotype: Its ends do not fully match the called genes, so a read error is possible. V usage is TRBV28 and J usage is TRBJ2-7, with 8 bases aligning to TRBD2. Germline values: CDR1 MDHEN, CDR2 SYDVKM. The length of the CDR3 is 13 residues. The CDR3 loop reads CASGGGATYEQYF. CDR3 bases: TGCGCCAGCGGGGGAGGAGCCACCTACGAGCAGTACTTC.

Details on this clonotype: Its ends do not fully match the called genes, so a read error is possible. V and J are TRBV7-4 and TRBJ2-3; 11 nucleotides align to TRBD2. Germline values: CDR1 SGHVT, CDR2 SQSDAQ. CDR3 length: 15 amino acids. CDR3 sequence reads: CASRLPTSGIDAQYF. In DNA form, the CDR3 reads TGTGCCAGCAGACTCCCGACTAGCGGGATAGATGCGCAGTATTTT. The full variable domain, in which reference TRBV7-4 and TRBJ2-3 provide the parts outside the CDR3, is GAGVSQSPRYKVAKRGRDVALRCDSISGHVTLYWYRQTLGQGSEVLTYSQSDAQRDKSGRPSGRFSAERPERSVSTLKIQRTEQGDSAVYLCASRLPTSGIDAQYFGPGTRLTVL.

V is TRBV7-9 and J is TRBJ2-1; D possibly corresponds to TRBD2 (5 bases). V was shortened by 3 bases and J by 8 bases, with 20 bases between the two germline ends. There are 16 residues in the CDR3. Germline CDR1 reads SEHNR; CDR2 reads FQNEAQ (reference sequence). The CDR3 bases are TGTGCCAGCAGCTTCGGAGGAGGCGGGCTTTGGGATGAGCAGTTCTTC. Its protein is CASSFGGGGLWDEQFF.

This clonotype was detected only a few times. This sequence joins TRBV6-6 and TRBJ2-3; maybe TRBD2 (6 bases). The CDR3 runs 15 residues. CDR1 is MNHNY and CDR2 is SVGAGI in the germline V gene (reference sequence). Trimming took 6 bases from V and 8 from J, leaving 21 bases between them. CDR3: CASSYRDFPPLTQYF. The CDR3 nucleotides read TGTGCCAGCAGCTACCGGGACTTTCCCCCACTTACGCAGTATTTT.